This T cell receptor beta chain was retrieved from a study of blood T cell repertoires in COVID-19. Study details: Samples taken during acute and convalescent COVID-19 were collected in the United States, Italy and Spain. The cDNA or gDNA used as material had been derived from T cells, B-cell-depleted T cells, or PBMCs.

Methods used by the authors: From reference gene primer amplification, estimates of nucleated cell counts were derived. Measured with immunoSEQ multiplex PCR; TCRdb has only the in-frame clones, and not every one. The DNA was the basis for D and trimming; V, J and clone size are from that table. The table records about 90,000 clones, less than 85% of them present only once. The V gene's germline CDR1 is MNHEY and CDR2 SVGAGI. This CDR3 contains 14 residues. V lost 6 bases and J lost 2, with 13 bases in between. This chain connects TRBV6-5 to TRBJ1-2; TRBD1 might be the D (5 bases). This receptor was identified in a man between 65 and 85 years old with acute or convalescent COVID-19. Sequencing used peripheral blood. The CDR3 DNA follows: TGTGCCAGCAGGACTCCCGGGGGGAACTATGGCTACACCTTC. Translating gives CASRTPGGNYGYTF.